This entry lists 2 T cell receptor beta chains sequenced from one sample in a study of post-analysis software for immune sequencing data. No antigen has been identified for these receptors. Carried by the TCR beta cDNA libraries were unique molecular identifiers. TCRdb fed the PCR reads into MiXCR, producing one record per CDR3 protein. The table lists 750,000 to 950,000 distinct CDR3 sequences, around 50% of them singletons. Broader study findings: TRBV5-6, TRBV5-1 and TRBV20-1 belonged to a set of about 5 TRBV segments that were more frequent in patients than controls.

The specimen was blood. These receptors all stem from a girl aged 5 to 17 with multiple sclerosis.

This chain uses TRBV20-1 with TRBJ2-1, with no clear D. The V gene's germline CDR1 is DFQATT and CDR2 SNEGSKA (reference sequence). This CDR3 has 14 amino acids. Between the trimmed V and J ends, which lost 0 bases and 10 bases, there was a span of 16 bases. Here the CDR3 reads CSARDPGSSREQFF. The CDR3 coding sequence is TGCAGTGCTAGAGATCCTGGGTCTTCGAGAGAGCAGTTCTTC.

The rearrangement joins TRBV5-1 to TRBJ2-5; D is tentatively TRBD1 or TRBD2 (5 bases each). The J call is doubtful: the DNA matches TRBJ2-7 better. Germline V lookup: CDR1 SGHRS, CDR2 YFSETQ. There are 14 residues in the CDR3. The CDR3 loop reads CASSLPGTLYEQYF. The CDR3 region has the DNA TGCGCCAGCAGCTTGCCCGGGACCCTCTACGAGCAGTACTTC.